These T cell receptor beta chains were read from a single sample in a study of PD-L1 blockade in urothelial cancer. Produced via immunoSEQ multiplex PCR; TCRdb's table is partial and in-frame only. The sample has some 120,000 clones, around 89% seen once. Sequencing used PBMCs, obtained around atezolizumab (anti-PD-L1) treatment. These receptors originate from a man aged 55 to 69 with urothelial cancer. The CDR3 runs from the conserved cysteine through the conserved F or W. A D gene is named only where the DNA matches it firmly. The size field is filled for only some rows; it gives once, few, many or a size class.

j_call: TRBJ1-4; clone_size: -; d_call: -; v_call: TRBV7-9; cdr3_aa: CASSFQGGGEKLFF; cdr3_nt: TGTGCCAGCAGCTTTCAAGGGGGGGGAGAAAAACTGTTTTTT
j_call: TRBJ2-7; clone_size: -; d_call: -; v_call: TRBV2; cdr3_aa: CASSPPRRVPYEQYF; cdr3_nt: TGTGCCAGCAGTCCCCCTAGGAGGGTACCCTACGAGCAGTACTTC
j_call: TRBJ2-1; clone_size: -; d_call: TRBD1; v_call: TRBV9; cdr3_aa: CASSDGTGGFEQFF; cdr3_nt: TGTGCCAGCAGCGACGGGACAGGGGGTTTTGAGCAGTTCTTC
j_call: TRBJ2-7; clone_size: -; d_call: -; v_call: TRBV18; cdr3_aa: CASSPREQTYEQYF; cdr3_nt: TGTGCCAGCTCACCTCGGGAACAGACCTACGAGCAGTACTTC
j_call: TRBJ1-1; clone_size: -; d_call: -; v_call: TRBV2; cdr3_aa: CASSEVGGTEAFF; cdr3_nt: TGTGCCAGCAGTGAAGTGGGGGGAACTGAAGCTTTCTTT
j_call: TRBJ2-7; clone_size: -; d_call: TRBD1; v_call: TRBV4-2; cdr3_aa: CASSPTPGQGAHEQYF; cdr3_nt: TGTGCCAGCAGCCCAACTCCGGGACAGGGGGCGCACGAGCAGTACTTC
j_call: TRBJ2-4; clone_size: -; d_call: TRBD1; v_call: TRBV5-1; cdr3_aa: CASSTGQGENIQYF; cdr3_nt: TGCGCCAGCAGCACGGGACAGGGAGAAAACATTCAGTACTTC
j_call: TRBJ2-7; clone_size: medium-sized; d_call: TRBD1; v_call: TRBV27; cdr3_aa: CATKGGWASSYEQYF; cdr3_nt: TGTGCCACCAAAGGGGGCTGGGCTAGCTCCTACGAGCAGTACTTC
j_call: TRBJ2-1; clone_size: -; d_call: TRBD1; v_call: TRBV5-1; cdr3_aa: CASNPGTGGRDEQFF; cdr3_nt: TGCGCCAGCAACCCCGGGACAGGGGGCAGGGATGAGCAGTTCTTC
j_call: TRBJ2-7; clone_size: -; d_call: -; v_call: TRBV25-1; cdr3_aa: CASSESGFDEQYF; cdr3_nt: TGTGCCAGCAGTGAATCAGGGTTCGACGAGCAGTACTTC
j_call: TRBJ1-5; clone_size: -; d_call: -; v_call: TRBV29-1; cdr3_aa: CSVSGGLGNQPQHF; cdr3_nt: TGCAGCGTTAGCGGGGGCTTGGGCAATCAGCCCCAGCATTTT
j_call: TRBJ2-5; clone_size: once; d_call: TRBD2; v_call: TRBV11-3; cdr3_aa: CASSRGLAGDETQYF; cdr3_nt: TGTGCCAGCAGCCGGGGACTAGCGGGGGATGAGACCCAGTACTTC
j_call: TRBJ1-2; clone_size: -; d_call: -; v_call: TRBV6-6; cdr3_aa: CASSPQVDHYGYTF; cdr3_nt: TGTGCCAGCAGCCCTCAGGTCGACCACTATGGCTACACCTTC
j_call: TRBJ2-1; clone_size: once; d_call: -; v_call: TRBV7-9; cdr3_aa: CASRGRDMKDSYNEQFF; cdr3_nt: TGTGCCAGCAGGGGGAGGGACATGAAGGACTCCTACAATGAGCAGTTCTTC
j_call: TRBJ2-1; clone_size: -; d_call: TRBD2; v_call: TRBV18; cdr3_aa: CASSPGGSSYNEQFF; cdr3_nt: TGTGCCAGCTCACCAGGCGGGAGCTCCTACAATGAGCAGTTCTTC
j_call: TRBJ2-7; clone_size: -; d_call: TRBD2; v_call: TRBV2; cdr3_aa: CASRGTSREQYF; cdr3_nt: TGTGCCAGCAGAGGGACTAGCCGCGAGCAGTACTTC
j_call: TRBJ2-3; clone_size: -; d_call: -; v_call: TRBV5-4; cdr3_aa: CASSLGEGTQYF; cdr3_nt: TGTGCCAGCAGCTTAGGGGAAGGTACGCAGTATTTT
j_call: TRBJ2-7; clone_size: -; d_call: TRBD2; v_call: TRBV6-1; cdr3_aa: CASRASGSYEQYF; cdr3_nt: TGTGCCAGCAGGGCTAGCGGGAGTTACGAGCAGTACTTC
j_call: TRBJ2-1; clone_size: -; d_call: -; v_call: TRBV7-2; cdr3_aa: CASSLGYPYNEQFF; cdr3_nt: TGTGCCAGCAGCTTAGGCTATCCCTACAATGAGCAGTTCTTC
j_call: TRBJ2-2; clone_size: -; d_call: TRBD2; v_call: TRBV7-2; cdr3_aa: CASSPSGGASGELFF; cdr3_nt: TGTGCCAGCAGCCCGAGCGGGGGGGCTTCCGGGGAGCTGTTTTTT
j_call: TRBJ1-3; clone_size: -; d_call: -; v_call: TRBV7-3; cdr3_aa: CASSLFPGENTIYF; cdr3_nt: TGTGCCAGCAGCTTATTTCCAGGGGAAAACACCATATATTTT
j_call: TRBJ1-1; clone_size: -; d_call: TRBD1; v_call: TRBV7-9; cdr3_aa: CASSRGAGGGNTEAFF; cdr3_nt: TGTGCCAGCAGCCGTGGGGCAGGGGGCGGAAACACTGAAGCTTTCTTT
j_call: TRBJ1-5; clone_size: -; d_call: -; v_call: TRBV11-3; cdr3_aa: CASSLGTGNQPQHF; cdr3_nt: TGTGCCAGCAGCTTGGGGACTGGCAATCAGCCCCAGCATTTT
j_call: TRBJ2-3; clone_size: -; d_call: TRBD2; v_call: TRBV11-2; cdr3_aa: CASSPSGSRTDTQYF; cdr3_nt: TGTGCCAGCAGCCCTAGCGGGAGTCGTACAGATACGCAGTATTTT
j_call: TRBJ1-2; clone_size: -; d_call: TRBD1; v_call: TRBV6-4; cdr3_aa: CASRPSGTALGGYTF; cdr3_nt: TGTGCCAGCAGGCCCTCAGGGACAGCCTTGGGTGGCTACACCTTC
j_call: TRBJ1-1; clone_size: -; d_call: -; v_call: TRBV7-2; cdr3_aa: CASSSEGAGTEAFF; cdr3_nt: TGTGCCAGCAGCTCAGAAGGGGCTGGGACTGAAGCTTTCTTT
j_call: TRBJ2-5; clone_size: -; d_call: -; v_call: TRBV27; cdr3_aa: CASSFLAGETQYF; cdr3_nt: TGTGCCAGCAGTTTCTTAGCCGGGGAGACCCAGTACTTC
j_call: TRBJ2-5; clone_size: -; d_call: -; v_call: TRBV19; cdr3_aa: CASSIGAGKGETQYF; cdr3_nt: TGTGCCAGTAGTATAGGGGCAGGGAAGGGAGAGACCCAGTACTTC
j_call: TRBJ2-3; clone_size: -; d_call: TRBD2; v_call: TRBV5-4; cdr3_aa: CASTRRGRGDITDTQYF; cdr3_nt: TGTGCCAGCACCAGGCGGGGGCGGGGGGACATCACAGATACGCAGTATTTT
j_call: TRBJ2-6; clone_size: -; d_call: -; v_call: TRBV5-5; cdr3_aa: CASSTSGRRSLTGANVLTF; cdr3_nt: TGTGCCAGCAGCACATCTGGGAGACGTTCATTAACTGGGGCCAACGTCCTGACTTTC
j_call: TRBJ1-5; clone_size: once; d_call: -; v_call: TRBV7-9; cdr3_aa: CASSPEGDQPQHF; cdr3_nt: TGTGCCAGCAGCCCCGAGGGGGATCAGCCCCAGCATTTT
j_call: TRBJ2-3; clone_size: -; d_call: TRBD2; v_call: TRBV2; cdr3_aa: CASGLAGGDTQYF; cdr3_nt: TGTGCCAGCGGACTAGCGGGAGGAGATACGCAGTATTTT
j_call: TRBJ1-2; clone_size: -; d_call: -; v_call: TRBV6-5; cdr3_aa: CAIRGSIGYTF; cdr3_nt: TGTGCCATTAGGGGCTCTATCGGCTACACCTTC
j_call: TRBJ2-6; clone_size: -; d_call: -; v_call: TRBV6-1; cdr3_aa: CASSVLSAGAGANVLTF; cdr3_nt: TGTGCCAGCAGTGTACTATCGGCAGGGGCTGGGGCCAACGTCCTGACTTTC
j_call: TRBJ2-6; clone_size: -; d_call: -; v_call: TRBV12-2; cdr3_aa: CASRLPLANSGANVLTF; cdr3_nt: TGTGCAAGTCGCCTACCCCTTGCCAACTCTGGGGCCAACGTCCTGACTTTC
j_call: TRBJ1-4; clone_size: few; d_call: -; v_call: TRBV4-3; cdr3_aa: CASSPDRGRGEKLFF; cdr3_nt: TGCGCCAGCAGCCCCGATAGGGGAAGGGGCGAAAAACTGTTTTTT
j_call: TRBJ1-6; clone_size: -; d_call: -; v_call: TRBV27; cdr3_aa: CASSPPWGSYSPLHF; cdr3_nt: TGTGCCAGCAGTCCCCCGTGGGGCAGCTATTCACCCCTCCACTTT
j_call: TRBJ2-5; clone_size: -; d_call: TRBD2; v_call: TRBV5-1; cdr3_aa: CASSSGDQETQYF; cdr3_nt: TGCGCCAGCTCTAGCGGGGATCAAGAGACCCAGTACTTC
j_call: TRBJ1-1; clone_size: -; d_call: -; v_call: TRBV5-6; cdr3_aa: CASSRLLTGTEAFF; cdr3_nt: TGTGCCAGCAGCCGACTTCTGACGGGCACTGAAGCTTTCTTT
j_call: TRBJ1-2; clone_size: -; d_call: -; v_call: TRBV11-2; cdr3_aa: CASSPPSGDRYGYTF; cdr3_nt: TGTGCCAGCAGCCCTCCGTCAGGGGACCGCTATGGCTACACCTTC
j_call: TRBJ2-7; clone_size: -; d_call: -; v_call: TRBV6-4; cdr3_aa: CASSDSRGSSYEQYF; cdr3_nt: TGTGCCAGCAGTGACTCCCGGGGGAGCTCCTACGAGCAGTACTTC
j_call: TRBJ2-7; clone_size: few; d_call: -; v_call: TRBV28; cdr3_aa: CASSPYSYEQYF; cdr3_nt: TGTGCCAGCAGTCCCTACTCCTACGAGCAGTACTTC
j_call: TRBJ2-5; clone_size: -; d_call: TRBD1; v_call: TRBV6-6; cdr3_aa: CASSYPGQGPETQYF; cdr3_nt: TGTGCCAGCAGTTACCCGGGACAGGGCCCAGAGACCCAGTACTTC
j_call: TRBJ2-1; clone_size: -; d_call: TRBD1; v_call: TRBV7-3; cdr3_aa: CASSLGQGWHEQFF; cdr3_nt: TGTGCCAGCAGCTTGGGACAGGGATGGCATGAGCAGTTCTTC
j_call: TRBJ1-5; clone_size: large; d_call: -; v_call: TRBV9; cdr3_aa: CASSVEGGYQPQHF; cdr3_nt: TGTGCCAGCAGCGTAGAGGGAGGGTATCAGCCCCAGCATTTT
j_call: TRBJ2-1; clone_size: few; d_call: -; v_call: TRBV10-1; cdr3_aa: CASSERVAGPNEQFF; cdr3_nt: TGCGCCAGCAGTGAGAGGGTCGCAGGGCCCAATGAGCAGTTCTTC
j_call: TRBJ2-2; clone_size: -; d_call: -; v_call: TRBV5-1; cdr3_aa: CASSLATGNTGELFF; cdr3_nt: TGCGCCAGCAGCTTGGCGACGGGGAACACCGGGGAGCTGTTTTTT
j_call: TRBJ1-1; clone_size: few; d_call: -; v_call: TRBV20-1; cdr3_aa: CSAGRGEAFF; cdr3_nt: TGCAGTGCTGGTAGAGGTGAAGCTTTCTTT
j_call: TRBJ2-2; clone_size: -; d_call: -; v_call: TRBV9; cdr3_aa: CASSPPTARNEGELFF; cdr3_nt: TGTGCCAGCAGCCCCCCCACCGCCCGCAACGAGGGGGAGCTGTTTTTT